This T cell receptor beta chain stems from a study of a mutant IDH1 vaccine in newly diagnosed glioma. Time point here: week 35, safety follow-up. Every vaccine dose comprised 300 ug of mutant IDH1 20-mer peptide plus topical imiquimod. Here immunoSEQ multiplex PCR was the method, and the copy in TCRdb shows in-frame clones only, minus some. The table records about 46,000 clones, 92% of them present only once. As concerns this clone: Its antigen is undetermined.

Germline V lookup: CDR1 SGHTS, CDR2 YDEGEE. The J segment lost 1 base and the V segment lost 3 bases, leaving 4 bases of the junction unmatched. The CDR3 covers 15 residues. Sequenced here: PBMCs, sampled from a glioma patient whose treatment included an IDH1 peptide vaccine. The gene calls are TRBV5-8 and TRBJ1-5, with 7 bases fitting TRBD1. This TCR came from a man over 45 with glioma. Written as DNA, the CDR3 is TGTGCCAGCAGCTATCGGACAGGCAGCAATCAGCCCCAGCATTTT. Translation: CASSYRTGSNQPQHF.